This T cell receptor beta chain was profiled in a study of CD8 T cells in Susac syndrome. Random hexamers were used to reverse transcribe the RNA input (roughly 0.5 to 1 ug). MiXCR, applied by TCRdb to the immunoSEQ multiplex PCR reads, yields one record per CDR3 protein. The data contain hundreds of thousands of distinct CDR3 sequences, approximately 85% of them seen just once; the ten biggest clones take up approximately 0.12%. Negative isolation yielded CD8+ and CD4+ T cells; FACS enriched TEMRA cells. The CDR3 loop spans 14 amino acids. CDR1 is MGHRA and CDR2 is YSYEKL in the germline V gene. With 1 base removed from V and 7 bases from J, the gap between germline ends came to 8 bases. General observations from the study: The study's TCR sequencing and HLA analysis covered a relatively small number of individuals, and the study acknowledged this.

This clonotype showed up just once. The antigen is not known. The V gene is TRBV4-1, the J gene TRBJ1-6; D gene unclear. Sequencing was carried out using CD8+ T cells from PBMCs. The receptor's source is a human donor with multiple sclerosis. The CDR3 DNA reads TGCGCCAGCAGCCAAGTTAAGGGAAATTCACCCCTCCACTTT. It yields the protein CASSQVKGNSPLHF.